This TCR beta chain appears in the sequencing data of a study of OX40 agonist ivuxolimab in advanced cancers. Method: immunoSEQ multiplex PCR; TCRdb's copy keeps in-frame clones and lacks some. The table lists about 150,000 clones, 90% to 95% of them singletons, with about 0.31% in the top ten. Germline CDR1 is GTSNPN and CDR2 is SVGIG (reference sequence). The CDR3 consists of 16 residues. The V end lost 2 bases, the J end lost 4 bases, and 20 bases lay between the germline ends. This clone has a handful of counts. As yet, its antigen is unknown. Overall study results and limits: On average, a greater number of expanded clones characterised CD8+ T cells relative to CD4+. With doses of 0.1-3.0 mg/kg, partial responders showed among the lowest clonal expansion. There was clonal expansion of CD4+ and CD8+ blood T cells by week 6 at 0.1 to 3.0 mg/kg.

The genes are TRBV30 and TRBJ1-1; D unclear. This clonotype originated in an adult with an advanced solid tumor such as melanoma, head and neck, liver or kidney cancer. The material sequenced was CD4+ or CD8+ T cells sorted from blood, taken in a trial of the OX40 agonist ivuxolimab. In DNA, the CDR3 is TGTGCCTGGAGTCCACGGACCGTCGACAAGGGCACTGAAGCTTTCTTT. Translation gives CAWSPRTVDKGTEAFF.